This TCR beta chain is from a study of cytomegalovirus exposure and HLA in healthy donors. Study background: Among over 300 genotyped donors, around 82% fell in the Caucasian-associated ancestry cluster. Study findings and constraints: In a later analysis, common viral pathogens appeared linked to several of the most significant clusters.

Researchers ran the PCR with 60 Vbeta and 13 Jbeta primers. Libraries were prepared by immunoSEQ multiplex PCR; TCRdb keeps only in-frame clonotypes and omits some of them. The sample lists some 120,000 clones, under 85% occurring once. Turning to this clone: Its antigen is as yet unknown.

This CDR3 comprises 11 residues. CDR1 and CDR2 (germline): SQVTM, ANQGSEA. Trimming removed 7 bases from V and 2 bases from J, with 9 bases in between. Sequencing was done on a sample of PBMCs. This chain links TRBV29-1 with TRBJ2-7, with D tentatively TRBD1 (5 bases). The receptor comes from a woman between 50 and 59 years old in good health and CMV-seropositive. The CDR3 bases are TGCAGCGCGGCAGGGACCTACGAGCAGTACTTC. Translation gives CSAAGTYEQYF.